The rows below give T cell receptor beta chains drawn from one sample of a study of blood T cell repertoires in COVID-19. Sequencing was performed with immunoSEQ multiplex PCR; in TCRdb, only in-frame clones are kept and a portion is missing. This repertoire shows 140,000 or so clones, about 91% found once; its top ten account for approximately 0.98%. Sequencing was performed on peripheral blood. The receptor source for this set is a woman in her fifties or sixties with acute or convalescent COVID-19. Each CDR3 is given with its conserved first and last residue. The D gene is left open where the match is weak. Size values are once, few and many counts, or a class for expanded clones, and some rows have none.

cdr3_nt	cdr3_aa	j_call	d_call	clone_size	v_call
TGTGCCAGCAGCTTAAGTGGGGGGAGCACAGATACGCAGTATTTT	CASSLSGGSTDTQYF	TRBJ2-3	-	once	TRBV7-3
TGCAGCGCCGGGACAGGGGAAGATACGCAGTATTTT	CSAGTGEDTQYF	TRBJ2-3	TRBD1	-	TRBV29-1
TGCAGCGTTTCAAAGGGCGGGAGCGGGTACGAGCAGTACTTC	CSVSKGGSGYEQYF	TRBJ2-7	TRBD2	-	TRBV29-1
TGTGCCAGCAGCGGCCAGGGGAATTCACCCCTCCACTTT	CASSGQGNSPLHF	TRBJ1-6	-	-	TRBV2
TGTGCCAGCAGCGTAGATGAGGGGGCGCGGGTAGCTTTCTTT	CASSVDEGARVAFF	TRBJ1-1	TRBD1	-	TRBV9
TGTGCCAGTAGTCGTTCAGGGGTCAATGAGCAGTTCTTC	CASSRSGVNEQFF	TRBJ2-1	-	once	TRBV19
TGTGCCAGCAGCAACGACAGGGACACTGAAGCTTTCTTT	CASSNDRDTEAFF	TRBJ1-1	TRBD1	-	TRBV11-3
TGTGCCAGCAGCGGGGGACAGGGGCTCTCAGATACGCAGTATTTT	CASSGGQGLSDTQYF	TRBJ2-3	TRBD1	-	TRBV5-4
TGTGCCAGCAGTTTTTGGGGGGGGCAGGAGGGTGAAAAACTGTTTTTT	CASSFWGGQEGEKLFF	TRBJ1-4	-	-	TRBV27
TGTTCATCGGCGGGGACAGGGATGGGCTACACCTTC	CSSAGTGMGYTF	TRBJ1-2	TRBD1	-	TRBV27
TGTGCCAGCAGTTTATGGGGGCACACCGGGGAGCTGTTTTTT	CASSLWGHTGELFF	TRBJ2-2	-	-	TRBV28
TGTGCCAGCAGCGTCGCGACAGGGGCCACTAACTATGGCTACACCTTC	CASSVATGATNYGYTF	TRBJ1-2	TRBD1	-	TRBV9
TGCGCCAGCAGCCAACCCCCCGGCCGGGGGGGCGAGCAGTACTTC	CASSQPPGRGGEQYF	TRBJ2-7	TRBD2	-	TRBV4-1
TGTGCCAGCAGCTTTACAGGCACAGATACGCAGTATTTT	CASSFTGTDTQYF	TRBJ2-3	-	-	TRBV7-3
TGTGCCAGCAGTCCAGGGGCAGGGGAAGTTGAAGCTTTCTTT	CASSPGAGEVEAFF	TRBJ1-1	-	-	TRBV9
TGTGCCAGCAGCCGGGGGGCAAACTATGGCTACACCTTC	CASSRGANYGYTF	TRBJ1-2	-	-	TRBV7-2
TGTGCCAGCAGCGAGGACAGAGGAACTGAAGCTTTCTTT	CASSEDRGTEAFF	TRBJ1-1	-	-	TRBV11-1
TGTGCCAGCAGCTTAGTCAGGGGGCTGATTAATGAAAAACTGTTTTTT	CASSLVRGLINEKLFF	TRBJ1-4	TRBD1	-	TRBV11-2
TGTGCCAGTAGTACAGGGGCCGTGAACACTGAAGCTTTCTTT	CASSTGAVNTEAFF	TRBJ1-1	-	-	TRBV19
TGTGCTAGTGGTTTGTTATTAGCGGGAGAACTAGCCAAAAACATTCAGTACTTC	CASGLLLAGELAKNIQYF	TRBJ2-4	TRBD2	-	TRBV12-5
TGCGCCAGCAGCCAAGATCAGAGGACAGCAACTAATGAAAAACTGTTTTTT	CASSQDQRTATNEKLFF	TRBJ1-4	-	-	TRBV4-1
TGTGCCAGCAGCTTTGATAGGGGGAGCTACAATGAGCAGTTCTTC	CASSFDRGSYNEQFF	TRBJ2-1	-	-	TRBV7-2
TGTGCCAGCAGCCGCCTATCCTACAATGAGCAGTTCTTC	CASSRLSYNEQFF	TRBJ2-1	-	-	TRBV12-3/TRBV12-4
TGTGCCAGCAGCTTGCCCCGGACAGGGAGATCGTACACTGAAGCTTTCTTT	CASSLPRTGRSYTEAFF	TRBJ1-1	TRBD1	once	TRBV5-6
TGTGCCAGCAGCCAAGACCCTGGAGGCTACTATAATACGCAGTATTTT	CASSQDPGGYYNTQYF	TRBJ2-3	-	-	TRBV3-1/TRBV3-2
TGTGCCAGCAGTATTGACAGGGATGGACAGCCCCAGCATTTT	CASSIDRDGQPQHF	TRBJ1-5	TRBD1	-	TRBV6-4
TGTGCCATCAGTGGAGCGACAGGGTACACTGAAGCTTTCTTT	CAISGATGYTEAFF	TRBJ1-1	TRBD1	-	TRBV10-3
TGCGCCAGCAGCCGCCCCACAGGGGACTATGAGCAGTTCTTC	CASSRPTGDYEQFF	TRBJ2-1	-	-	TRBV4-1
TGTGCCAGCAGCGTAACCCCGGAGGGTCAGCCCCAGCATTTT	CASSVTPEGQPQHF	TRBJ1-5	-	-	TRBV9
TGCGCCAGCAGCTTGGGAGAGGGCTATGGCTACACCTTC	CASSLGEGYGYTF	TRBJ1-2	-	-	TRBV5-1
TGTGCCAGCAGCCAAGATCTAGGGGTTTCTAACTATGGCTACACCTTC	CASSQDLGVSNYGYTF	TRBJ1-2	-	-	TRBV3-1/TRBV3-2
TGTGCCAGCAGTCAGGACAGATACAATGAGCAGTTCTTC	CASSQDRYNEQFF	TRBJ2-1	-	once	TRBV6-5
TGTGCCAGCAGTTTGAGGGACAATGGCAATCAGCCCCAGCATTTT	CASSLRDNGNQPQHF	TRBJ1-5	-	-	TRBV27
TGTGCCAGTAGTCAAGGAGGGAACAATCAGCCCCAGCATTTT	CASSQGGNNQPQHF	TRBJ1-5	-	-	TRBV19
TGCGCCAGCAGTCCCACGGGACAGGGGGCGGGCGAGCAGTACTTC	CASSPTGQGAGEQYF	TRBJ2-7	TRBD1	-	TRBV23-1
TGTGCCAGCAGCCTAACCGGGACAGGGGTGGACATTCAGTACTTC	CASSLTGTGVDIQYF	TRBJ2-4	TRBD1	once	TRBV27
TGTGCCTGGAGTTCGGACAGGGGTCATGGCTACACCTTC	CAWSSDRGHGYTF	TRBJ1-2	TRBD1	once	TRBV30
TGCGCCAGCAGTTACAGGGACAGGGGACAGCCCCAGCATTTT	CASSYRDRGQPQHF	TRBJ1-5	TRBD1	-	TRBV4-1
TGTGCCAGCAGCTTAGTCCAGGCTTACAATGAGCAGTTCTTC	CASSLVQAYNEQFF	TRBJ2-1	-	-	TRBV7-3
TGCAGTGCTAGTCGCCTAGCGGGGGCCTACGAGCAGTACTTC	CSASRLAGAYEQYF	TRBJ2-7	TRBD2	-	TRBV20-1
TGCGCCAGCAGCTTGGCCTTTGGGACTAGCGGGAACTCCTACAATGAGCAGTTCTTC	CASSLAFGTSGNSYNEQFF	TRBJ2-1	TRBD2	-	TRBV5-1
TGTGCCAGCAGCCCGGGAACCCAATCACCCCTCCACTTT	CASSPGTQSPLHF	TRBJ1-6	-	-	TRBV3-1/TRBV3-2
TGTGCCAGCAGCCAAGTGTCGGCAGGGGGCACCGGGGAGCTGTTTTTT	CASSQVSAGGTGELFF	TRBJ2-2	TRBD1	-	TRBV3-1/TRBV3-2
TGTGCCAGCAGCGGGGACAGGGGCTCCTACAATGAGCAGTTCTTC	CASSGDRGSYNEQFF	TRBJ2-1	TRBD1	-	TRBV2
TGTGCCAGCAGTTTATCAGGACAGCCCCAGCATTTT	CASSLSGQPQHF	TRBJ1-5	-	-	TRBV12-3/TRBV12-4
TGCGCCAGCAGCTTGGGGTTGGCTAGCGGGAGGGCCCAGGTGCAGTATTTT	CASSLGLASGRAQVQYF	TRBJ2-3	TRBD2	-	TRBV5-1
TGTGCCAGTCAAAGAGGACTAGCGGTGGGTTGGGAGACGCAGTATTTT	CASQRGLAVGWETQYF	TRBJ2-3	TRBD2	-	TRBV19
TGTGCCTACTTACAGGGTAGCTATAATTCACCCCTCCACTTT	CAYLQGSYNSPLHF	TRBJ1-6	-	-	TRBV30
TGTGCCAGCACTAACTCTATCAATCAGCCCCAGCATTTT	CASTNSINQPQHF	TRBJ1-5	-	-	TRBV27
TGTGCCAGCAGCCCATACCATCCGACAGTGAACACTGAAGCTTTCTTT	CASSPYHPTVNTEAFF	TRBJ1-1	-	-	TRBV11-2
TGCGCCAGCAGCTTGGTCCGGGACAGGGGCTACGAGCAGTACTTC	CASSLVRDRGYEQYF	TRBJ2-7	TRBD1	-	TRBV5-1
TGTGCCAGCAGCCCGCTAGCGGGAGGGGAGGGGGAGACCCAGTACTTC	CASSPLAGGEGETQYF	TRBJ2-5	TRBD2	once	TRBV7-2
TGCGCCAGCAGCTCAACAGGGGCGGGTGGCACAGATACGCAGTATTTT	CASSSTGAGGTDTQYF	TRBJ2-3	TRBD1	-	TRBV5-1
TGTGCCAGCAGTGTTCAGGTTGGCACTGAAGCTTTCTTT	CASSVQVGTEAFF	TRBJ1-1	-	few	TRBV6-4